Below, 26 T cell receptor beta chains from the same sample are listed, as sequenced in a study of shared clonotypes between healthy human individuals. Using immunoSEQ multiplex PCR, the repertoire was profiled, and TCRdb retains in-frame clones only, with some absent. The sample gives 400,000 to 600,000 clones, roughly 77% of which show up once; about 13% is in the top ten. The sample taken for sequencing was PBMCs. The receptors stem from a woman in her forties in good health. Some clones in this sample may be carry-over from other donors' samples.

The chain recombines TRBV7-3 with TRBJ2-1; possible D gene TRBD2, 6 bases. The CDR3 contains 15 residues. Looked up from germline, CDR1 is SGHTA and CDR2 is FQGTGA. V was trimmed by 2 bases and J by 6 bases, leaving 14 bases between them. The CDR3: CASSLLSGLGNEQFF. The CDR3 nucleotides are TGTGCCAGCAGCTTACTTAGCGGATTGGGCAATGAGCAGTTCTTC.

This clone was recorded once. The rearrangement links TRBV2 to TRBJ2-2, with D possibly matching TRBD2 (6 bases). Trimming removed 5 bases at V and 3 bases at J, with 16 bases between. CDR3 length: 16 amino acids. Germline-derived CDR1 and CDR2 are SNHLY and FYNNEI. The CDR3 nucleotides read TGTGCCAGCAGTTCCTTGGGGACTGGGTACACCGGGGAGCTGTTTTTT. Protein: CASSSLGTGYTGELFF.

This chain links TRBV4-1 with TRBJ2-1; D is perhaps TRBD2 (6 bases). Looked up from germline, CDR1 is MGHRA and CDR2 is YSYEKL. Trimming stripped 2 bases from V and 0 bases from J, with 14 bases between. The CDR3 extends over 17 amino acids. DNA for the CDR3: TGCGCCAGCAGCCAACCCACTCGGGGGAGCTCCTACAATGAGCAGTTCTTC. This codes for CASSQPTRGSSYNEQFF.

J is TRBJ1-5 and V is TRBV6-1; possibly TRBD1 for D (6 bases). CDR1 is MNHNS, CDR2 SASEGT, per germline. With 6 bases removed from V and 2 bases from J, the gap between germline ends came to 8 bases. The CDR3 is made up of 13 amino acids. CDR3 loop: CASSRGRNQPQHF. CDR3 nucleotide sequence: TGTGCCAGCAGCCGGGGGCGCAATCAGCCCCAGCATTTT.

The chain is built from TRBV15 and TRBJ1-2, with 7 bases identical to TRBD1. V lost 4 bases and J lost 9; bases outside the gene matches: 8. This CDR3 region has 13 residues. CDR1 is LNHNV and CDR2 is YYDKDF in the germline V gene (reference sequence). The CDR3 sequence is CATSKDRRESYTF. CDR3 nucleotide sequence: TGTGCCACCAGCAAGGACAGGCGGGAGAGCTACACCTTC.

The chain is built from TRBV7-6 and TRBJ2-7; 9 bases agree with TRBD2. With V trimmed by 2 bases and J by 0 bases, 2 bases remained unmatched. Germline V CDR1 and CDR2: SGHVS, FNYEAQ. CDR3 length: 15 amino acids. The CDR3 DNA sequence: TGTGCCAGCAGCTTAACTAGCGGGTACTCCTACGAGCAGTACTTC. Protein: CASSLTSGYSYEQYF. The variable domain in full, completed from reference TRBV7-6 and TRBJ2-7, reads GAGVSQSPRYKVTKRGQDVALRCDPISGHVSLYWYRQALGQGPEFLTYFNYEAQQDKSGLPNDRFSAERPEGSISTLTIQRTEQRDSAMYRCASSLTSGYSYEQYFGPGTRLTVT.

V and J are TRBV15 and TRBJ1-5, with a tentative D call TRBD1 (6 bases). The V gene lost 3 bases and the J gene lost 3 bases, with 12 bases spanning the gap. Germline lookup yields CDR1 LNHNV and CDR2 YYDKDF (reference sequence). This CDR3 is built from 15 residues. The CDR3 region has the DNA TGTGCCACCAGCAGCCGAGGGGGTGACAATCAGCCCCAGCATTTT. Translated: CATSSRGGDNQPQHF. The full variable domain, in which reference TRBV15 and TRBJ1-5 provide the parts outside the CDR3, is DAMVIQNPRYQVTQFGKPVTLSCSQTLNHNVMYWYQQKSSQAPKLLFHYYDKDFNNEADTPDNFQSRRPNTSFCFLDIRSPGLGDTAMYLCATSSRGGDNQPQHFGDGTRLSIL.

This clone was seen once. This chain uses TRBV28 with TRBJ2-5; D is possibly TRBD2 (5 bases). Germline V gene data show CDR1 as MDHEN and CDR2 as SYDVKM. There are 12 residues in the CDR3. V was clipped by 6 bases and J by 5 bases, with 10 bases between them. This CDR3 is CASRGRVETQYF. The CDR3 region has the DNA TGTGCCAGCAGAGGGAGAGTGGAGACCCAGTACTTC.

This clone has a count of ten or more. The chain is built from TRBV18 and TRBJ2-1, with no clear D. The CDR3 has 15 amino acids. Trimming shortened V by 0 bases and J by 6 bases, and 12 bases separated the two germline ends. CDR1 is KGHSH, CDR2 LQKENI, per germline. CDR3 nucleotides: TGTGCCAGCTCACCACCAAGCATTGACGGCAATGAGCAGTTCTTC. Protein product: CASSPPSIDGNEQFF.

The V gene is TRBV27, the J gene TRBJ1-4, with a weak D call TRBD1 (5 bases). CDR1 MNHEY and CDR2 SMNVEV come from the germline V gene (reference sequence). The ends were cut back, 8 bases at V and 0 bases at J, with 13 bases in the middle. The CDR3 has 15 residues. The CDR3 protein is CASSDSPATNEKLFF. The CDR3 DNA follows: TGTGCCAGCTCCGACAGCCCTGCAACTAATGAAAAACTGTTTTTT.

The CDR3 bases are TGTGCCAGCAGCTTGGGCGGGAGGACCCTCAATGAGCAGTTCTTC. Its translation is CASSLGGRTLNEQFF. V gene TRBV5-4 combines with J gene TRBJ2-1; TRBD2 matches 8 bases. V gave up 0 bases and J gave up 6 bases; unmatched junction bases: 5. CDR1 is SGHNT and CDR2 is YYREEE in the germline V gene (reference sequence). This CDR3 has 15 amino acids.

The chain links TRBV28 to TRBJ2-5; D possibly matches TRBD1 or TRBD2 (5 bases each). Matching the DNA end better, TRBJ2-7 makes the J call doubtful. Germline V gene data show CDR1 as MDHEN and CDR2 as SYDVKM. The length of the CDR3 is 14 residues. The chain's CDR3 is CASRHRDAIYEQYF. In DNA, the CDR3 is TGTGCCAGCAGACACCGGGACGCTATCTACGAGCAGTACTTC.

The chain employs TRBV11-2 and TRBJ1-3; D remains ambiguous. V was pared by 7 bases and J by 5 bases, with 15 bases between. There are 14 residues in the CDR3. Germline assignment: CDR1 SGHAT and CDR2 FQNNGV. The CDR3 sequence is CASKPAGVRNTIYF. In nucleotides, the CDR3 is TGTGCCAGCAAACCTGCCGGGGTGAGAAACACCATATATTTT.

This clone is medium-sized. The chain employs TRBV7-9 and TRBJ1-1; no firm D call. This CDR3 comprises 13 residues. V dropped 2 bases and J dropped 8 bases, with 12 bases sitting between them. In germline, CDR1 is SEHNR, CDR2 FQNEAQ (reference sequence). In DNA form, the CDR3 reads TGTGCCAGCAGCTTACTGGTAAACCGGGAAGCTTTCTTT. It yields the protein CASSLLVNREAFF. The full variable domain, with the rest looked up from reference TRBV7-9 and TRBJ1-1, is DTGVSQNPRHKITKRGQNVTFRCDPISEHNRLYWYRQTLGQGPEFLTYFQNEAQLEKSRLLSDRFSAERPKGSFSTLEIQRTEQGDSAMYLCASSLLVNREAFFGQGTRLTVV.

CDR3 region: CASSLEATNTEAFF. In DNA form, the CDR3 reads TGTGCCAGCAGCTTAGAGGCAACGAACACTGAAGCTTTCTTT. The genes are TRBV7-9 and TRBJ1-1, with D hard to call. V lost 1 base, J lost 1 base, and 7 bases lay in between. Germline V CDR1 and CDR2: SEHNR, FQNEAQ (reference sequence). The CDR3 runs to 14 residues.

CDR3 DNA: TGTGCCACCAGCAGAGAGGCGGGAGGCGACACCGGGGAGCTGTTTTTT. Protein: CATSREAGGDTGELFF. The chain links TRBV15 to TRBJ2-2; TRBD2 agrees at 8 bases. The CDR3 loop spans 16 amino acids. The V segment lost 0 bases and the J segment 3 bases; nucleotides outside the gene matches: 3. The germline V gene has CDR1 LNHNV and CDR2 YYDKDF (reference sequence).

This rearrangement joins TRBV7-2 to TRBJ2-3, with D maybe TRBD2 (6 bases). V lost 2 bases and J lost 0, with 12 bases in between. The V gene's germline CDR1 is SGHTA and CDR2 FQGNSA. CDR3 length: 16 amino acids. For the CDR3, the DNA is TGTGCCAGCAGCTTAACGCGGGATGCTAGCACAGATACGCAGTATTTT. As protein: CASSLTRDASTDTQYF.

The CDR3 here is CASSISYGQGASNQPQHF. CDR3 sequence (DNA): TGTGCCAGCAGCATCTCATACGGACAGGGGGCGAGCAATCAGCCCCAGCATTTT. The chain uses TRBV5-4 and TRBJ1-5; TRBD1 aligns across 11 bases. The germline V gene has CDR1 SGHNT and CDR2 YYREEE (reference sequence). This CDR3 comprises 18 residues. The V segment lost 4 bases and the J segment 1 base; nucleotides outside the gene matches: 10.

The CDR3 is CASSQVGIHEQYF. CDR3 nucleotide sequence: TGCGCCAGCAGCCAAGTGGGCATCCACGAGCAGTACTTC. V gene TRBV4-1 combines with J gene TRBJ2-7, with D unclear. V was pared by 1 base and J by 5 bases, with 9 bases between. Germline loops: CDR1 MGHRA, CDR2 YSYEKL. This CDR3 is built from 13 residues.

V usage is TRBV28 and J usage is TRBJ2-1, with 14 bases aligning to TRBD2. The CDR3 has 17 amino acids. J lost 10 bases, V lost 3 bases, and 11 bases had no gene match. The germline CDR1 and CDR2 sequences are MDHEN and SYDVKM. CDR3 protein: CASSLSSGTSGSREQFF. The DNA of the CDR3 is TGTGCCAGCAGTTTGTCGTCCGGGACTAGCGGGAGTAGAGAGCAGTTCTTC.

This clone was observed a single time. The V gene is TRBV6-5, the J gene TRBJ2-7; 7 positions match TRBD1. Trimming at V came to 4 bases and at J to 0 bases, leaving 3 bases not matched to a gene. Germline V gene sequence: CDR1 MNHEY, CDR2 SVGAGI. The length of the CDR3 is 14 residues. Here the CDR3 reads CASSSQGSSYEQYF. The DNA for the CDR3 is TGTGCCAGCAGTTCACAGGGGAGCTCCTACGAGCAGTACTTC.

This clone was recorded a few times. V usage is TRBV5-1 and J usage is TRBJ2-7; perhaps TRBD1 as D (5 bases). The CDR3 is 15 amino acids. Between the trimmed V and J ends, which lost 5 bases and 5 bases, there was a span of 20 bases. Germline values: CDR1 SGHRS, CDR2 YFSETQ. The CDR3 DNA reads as TGCGCCAGCAGTTCCACAGGATCAGTCCCCCACGAGCAGTACTTC. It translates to CASSSTGSVPHEQYF.

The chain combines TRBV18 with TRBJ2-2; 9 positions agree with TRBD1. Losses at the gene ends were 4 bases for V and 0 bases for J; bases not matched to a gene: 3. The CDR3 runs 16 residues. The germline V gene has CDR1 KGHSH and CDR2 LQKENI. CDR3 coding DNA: TGTGCCAGCTCACAAACAGGGGGCGCGAACACCGGGGAGCTGTTTTTT. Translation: CASSQTGGANTGELFF.

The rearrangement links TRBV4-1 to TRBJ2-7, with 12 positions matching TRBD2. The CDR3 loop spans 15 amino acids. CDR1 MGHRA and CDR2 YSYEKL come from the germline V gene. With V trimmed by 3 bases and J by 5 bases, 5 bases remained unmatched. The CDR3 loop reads CASSHLAGGSHEQYF. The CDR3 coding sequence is TGCGCCAGCAGCCACCTAGCGGGAGGGTCCCACGAGCAGTACTTC.

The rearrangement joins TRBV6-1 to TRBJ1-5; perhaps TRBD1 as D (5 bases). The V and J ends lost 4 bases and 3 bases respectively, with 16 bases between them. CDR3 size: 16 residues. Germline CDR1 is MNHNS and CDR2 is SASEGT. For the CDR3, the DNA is TGTGCCAGCAGTGCAAAGCCGGGGGGACTCAATCAGCCCCAGCATTTT. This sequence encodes CASSAKPGGLNQPQHF.

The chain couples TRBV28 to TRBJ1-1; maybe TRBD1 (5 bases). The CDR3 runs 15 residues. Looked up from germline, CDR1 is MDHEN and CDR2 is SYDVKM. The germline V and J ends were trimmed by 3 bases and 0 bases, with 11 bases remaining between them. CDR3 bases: TGTGCCAGCAGTTTCGCAGGGTCCATGAACACTGAAGCTTTCTTT. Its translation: CASSFAGSMNTEAFF.